This entry lists 25 T cell receptor beta chains sequenced from one sample in a study of blood T cell repertoires in COVID-19. Profiled with immunoSEQ multiplex PCR; TCRdb holds only in-frame clones, not every one. This sample has under 45,000 clones, with just under 80% found just once. The sequenced sample was peripheral blood. All receptors derive from a man aged 55 to 70 with acute or convalescent COVID-19.

The sample holds a few counts of this clone. V gene TRBV25-1 combines with J gene TRBJ1-4; the D gene is possibly TRBD1 (5 bases). Germline CDR1 reads MGHDK; CDR2 reads SYGVNS. The CDR3 totals 12 residues. V was trimmed by 5 bases and J by 5 bases, leaving 6 bases between them. The CDR3 nucleotides are TGTGCCAGCAGTAAGGGGAATGAAAAACTGTTTTTT. Amino acid sequence: CASSKGNEKLFF.

J is TRBJ2-7 and V is TRBV6-2 or TRBV6-3; D unclear. Germline loops: CDR1 MNHEY, CDR2 SVGEGT. This CDR3 region has 13 residues. V gave up 2 bases and J gave up 7 bases, with 12 bases separating them. CDR3 bases: TGTGCCAGCAGTTACCCCCCAGCGAATGAGCAGTACTTC. Translated, it gives CASSYPPANEQYF.

This sequence joins TRBV5-1 and TRBJ1-2, with 7 bases aligning to TRBD1. V trimming: 5 bases; J trimming: 2 bases; junction bases outside the gene matches: 6. The CDR3 is made up of 14 amino acids. Per germline, CDR1 SGHRS and CDR2 YFSETQ. The CDR3 DNA is TGCGCCAGCAGTTCGGGACAGAGCAACTATGGCTACACCTTC. As protein: CASSSGQSNYGYTF.

The V call is TRBV7-9, the J call TRBJ1-1; D unclear. The CDR3 has 16 amino acids. Deletions cut 3 bases from V and 3 bases from J, with 17 bases between. Germline loops: CDR1 SEHNR, CDR2 FQNEAQ (reference sequence). The chain's CDR3 is CASSLFRVNGDTEAFF. CDR3 sequence (DNA): TGTGCCAGCAGCTTGTTTAGAGTAAACGGGGACACTGAAGCTTTCTTT.

The chain joins TRBV25-1 to TRBJ2-1; D is perhaps TRBD1 (5 bases). The CDR3 loop spans 13 amino acids. CDR1 and CDR2 from the germline V gene are MGHDK and SYGVNS. Trimming cost V 7 bases and J 7 bases, with 14 bases left between them. The DNA for the CDR3 is TGTGCCAGCACTCAGGGAATAAGGAATGAGCAGTTCTTC. This gives the protein CASTQGIRNEQFF.

This chain links TRBV5-1 with TRBJ2-7; 7 bases map to TRBD2. Germline V gene lookup returns CDR1 SGHRS and CDR2 YFSETQ. J lost 6 bases, V lost 4 bases, and 10 bases had no gene match. This CDR3 is built from 14 residues. The CDR3 loop reads CASSPRGEGAEQYF. The CDR3 DNA reads as TGCGCCAGCAGCCCACGGGGGGAGGGTGCCGAGCAGTACTTC. The full variable domain, its missing parts supplied by reference TRBV5-1 and TRBJ2-7, is KAGVTQTPRYLIKTRGQQVTLSCSPISGHRSVSWYQQTPGQGLQFLFEYFSETQRNKGNFPGRFSGRQFSNSRSEMNVSTLELGDSALYLCASSPRGEGAEQYFGPGTRLTVT.

The chain uses TRBV4-2 and TRBJ1-1; tentative D call: TRBD1 (6 bases). Germline V gene sequence: CDR1 LGHNA, CDR2 YNFKEQ. CDR3 length: 13 residues. V lost 4 bases and J 2 bases, leaving 8 bases between the germline ends. In nucleotides, the CDR3 is TGTGCCAGCAGCCTAGGGGGAAACACTGAAGCTTTCTTT. The encoded protein is CASSLGGNTEAFF.

The chain joins TRBV5-1 to TRBJ2-2, with 9 bases matching TRBD1. This CDR3 is 15 amino acids long. Trimming removed 0 bases from V and 7 bases from J; junction bases left unmatched: 4. From germline, CDR1 is SGHRS and CDR2 YFSETQ. CDR3 sequence reads: CASSLAGTGFGELFF. The CDR3 DNA reads as TGCGCCAGCAGCTTGGCCGGGACAGGGTTCGGGGAGCTGTTTTTT. Full variable domain (missing parts from reference TRBV5-1 and TRBJ2-2): KAGVTQTPRYLIKTRGQQVTLSCSPISGHRSVSWYQQTPGQGLQFLFEYFSETQRNKGNFPGRFSGRQFSNSRSEMNVSTLELGDSALYLCASSLAGTGFGELFFGEGSRLTVL.

This clone was seen a single time. This chain uses TRBV10-2 with TRBJ1-6; D not resolved. Germline assignment: CDR1 WSHSY and CDR2 SAAADI. The CDR3 length is 13 residues. Trimming took off 0 bases at V and 10 bases at J, with 7 bases between the two ends. CDR3 sequence: CASSESRQSPLHF. CDR3 nucleotide sequence: TGCGCCAGCAGTGAGTCGAGGCAATCACCCCTCCACTTT.

The gene calls are TRBV19 and TRBJ2-7; 10 bases match TRBD1. The ends lost 3 bases at V and 4 bases at J; junction bases unmatched: 3. This CDR3 spans 14 amino acids. Per germline, CDR1 LNHDA and CDR2 SQIVND (reference sequence). The CDR3 loop is CASSMTGGLYEQYF. The CDR3 DNA follows: TGTGCCAGTAGTATGACAGGGGGCCTGTACGAGCAGTACTTC.

The V call is TRBV19, the J call TRBJ1-2; no clear D gene. Trimming pared 4 bases from V and 8 bases from J, leaving 11 bases between. Germline values: CDR1 LNHDA, CDR2 SQIVND (reference sequence). The CDR3 runs 12 residues. The CDR3 reads CASSNGLLGYTF. The CDR3 DNA reads TGTGCCAGTAGTAACGGACTCTTAGGCTACACCTTC.

The rearrangement joins TRBV10-1 to TRBJ1-2; D gene uncertain. Germline V gene lookup returns CDR1 WNHNN and CDR2 SYGVQD (reference sequence). V lost 0 bases, J lost 7 bases, and 15 bases lay in between. This CDR3 region has 15 residues. CDR3 sequence (DNA): TGCGCCAGCAGTGAGTCGCGGCAGTTTACTGGTGGCTACACCTTC. The encoded protein is CASSESRQFTGGYTF.

V usage is TRBV13 and J usage is TRBJ2-7; weak D call: TRBD2 (6 bases). The V and J ends lost 0 bases and 4 bases respectively, with 13 bases between them. CDR1 is PRHDT and CDR2 is FYEKMQ in the germline V gene (reference sequence). This CDR3 contains 15 residues. The CDR3 DNA follows: TGTGCCAGCAGCTTAGGGACTAGTCCTGGTTACGAGCAGTACTTC. This gives the protein CASSLGTSPGYEQYF.

The J gene is TRBJ2-1, the V gene TRBV5-6, with no clear D. This CDR3 is 15 amino acids long. V gave up 1 base and J gave up 2 bases, with 10 bases separating them. Germline-derived CDR1 and CDR2 are SGHDT and YYEEEE. The CDR3 DNA sequence: TGTGCCAGCAGCTTGTATGGAACTACCTACAATGAGCAGTTCTTC. Translating gives CASSLYGTTYNEQFF. Drawing the rest from reference TRBV5-6 and TRBJ2-1, the complete variable domain is DAGVTQSPTHLIKTRGQQVTLRCSPKSGHDTVSWYQQALGQGPQFIFQYYEEEERQRGNFPDRFSGHQFPNYSSELNVNALLLGDSALYLCASSLYGTTYNEQFFGPGTRLTVL.

The chain links TRBV18 to TRBJ1-4, with D perhaps TRBD1 (5 bases). V was cut by 3 bases and J by 0 bases, with 11 bases left in between. The CDR3 spans 16 residues. Per the germline V gene, CDR1 is KGHSH and CDR2 is LQKENI. The CDR3 nucleotides are TGTGCCAGCTCACCGTCAGGGAATCCAACTAATGAAAAACTGTTTTTT. Translated: CASSPSGNPTNEKLFF.

The chain employs TRBV10-3 and TRBJ1-5; D gene ambiguous. This CDR3 comprises 13 residues. Between the trimmed V and J ends, which lost 4 bases and 0 bases, there was a span of 4 bases. Germline CDR1 ENHRY, CDR2 SYGVKD. In DNA form, the CDR3 reads TGTGCCATCAGTGCGGGTAGCAATCAGCCCCAGCATTTT. The encoded protein is CAISAGSNQPQHF.

V usage is TRBV11-3 and J usage is TRBJ2-1; 9 bases fit TRBD2. The CDR3 has 15 residues. CDR1 and CDR2 from the germline V gene are SGHNT and YENEEA. After removal of 3 bases from V and 6 bases from J, the junction contained 6 bases not matched to a gene. The CDR3 is CASSFIAGAPNEQFF. CDR3 bases: TGTGCCAGCAGCTTTATAGCGGGAGCCCCCAATGAGCAGTTCTTC. Drawing the rest from reference TRBV11-3 and TRBJ2-1, the complete variable domain is EAGVVQSPRYKIIEKKQPVAFWCNPISGHNTLYWYLQNLGQGPELLIRYENEEAVDDSQLPKDRFSAERLKGVDSTLKIQPAELGDSAVYLCASSFIAGAPNEQFFGPGTRLTVL.

The V call is TRBV5-1, the J call TRBJ2-7; D remains ambiguous. Trimming stripped 0 bases from V and 3 bases from J, with 7 bases between. CDR3 length: 13 amino acids. Germline V lookup: CDR1 SGHRS, CDR2 YFSETQ. DNA for the CDR3: TGCGCCAGCAGCTTGGGGCGGAACTACGAGCAGTACTTC. It translates to CASSLGRNYEQYF.

CDR3: CASSAGLAGGRGSEQFF. The CDR3 nucleotides read TGCGCCAGCAGCGCCGGACTAGCGGGAGGGAGGGGGAGTGAGCAGTTCTTC. The V gene is TRBV5-1, the J gene TRBJ2-1; 15 bases are shared with TRBD2. The CDR3 is 17 residues long. The V segment lost 4 bases and the J segment 9 bases; nucleotides outside the gene matches: 11. Germline-derived CDR1 and CDR2 are SGHRS and YFSETQ.

The chain is built from TRBV5-6 and TRBJ2-3; TRBD1 agrees at 9 bases. The V gene's germline CDR1 is SGHDT and CDR2 YYEEEE. The CDR3 is 17 residues long. Germline trimming cut 0 bases from V and 5 bases from J; bases unmatched to any gene: 10. CDR3 in DNA: TGTGCCAGCAGCTTGGCCGTGGCGGACAGGGGAAAAGATACGCAGTATTTT. This codes for CASSLAVADRGKDTQYF.

J is TRBJ1-2 and V is TRBV7-2; TRBD1 agrees at 8 bases. The V gene's germline CDR1 is SGHTA and CDR2 FQGNSA. CDR3 length equals 13 residues. Trimming removed 3 bases from V and 4 bases from J; junction bases left unmatched: 1. CDR3 residues: CASSFRGLYGYTF. As DNA, the CDR3 is TGTGCCAGCAGCTTCAGGGGGCTCTATGGCTACACCTTC.

The chain couples TRBV5-5 to TRBJ1-2; no reliable D call. CDR3 length: 12 residues. Trimming cost V 0 bases and J 3 bases, with 3 bases left between them. Germline V gives CDR1 SGHKS, CDR2 YYEKEE (reference sequence). The CDR3 reads CASSLADYGYTF. The CDR3 bases are TGTGCCAGCAGCTTGGCGGACTATGGCTACACCTTC.

The rearrangement uses TRBV27 and TRBJ1-2; 8 nucleotides agree with TRBD1. Germline V gene data show CDR1 as MNHEY and CDR2 as SMNVEV (reference sequence). This CDR3 has 16 amino acids. V lost 2 bases and J lost 1; bases outside the gene matches: 6. In nucleotides, the CDR3 is TGTGCCAGCAGTTTACGCGGACAGGGATTTAACTATGGCTACACCTTC. Translating gives CASSLRGQGFNYGYTF.

The chain carries TRBV2 and TRBJ2-2; 8 positions match TRBD2. Germline V gene data show CDR1 as SNHLY and CDR2 as FYNNEI. Trimming took 1 base from V and 6 from J; bases not matched to a gene: 1. There are 14 residues in the CDR3. CDR3 coding DNA: TGTGCCAGCAGTGAAGAAGCGGGGGCCGGGGAGCTGTTTTTT. It specifies CASSEEAGAGELFF.

This chain uses TRBV6-5 with TRBJ1-6, with 9 bases lining up with TRBD1. The length of the CDR3 is 15 residues. Germline trimming cut 7 bases from V and 6 bases from J; bases unmatched to any gene: 7. Per germline, CDR1 MNHEY and CDR2 SVGAGI. This chain's CDR3 is CASTVGQGRNSPLHF. CDR3 DNA: TGTGCCAGCACTGTGGGACAGGGCCGTAATTCACCCCTCCACTTT.